The 31 T cell receptor beta chains in this list originate from one sample, sequenced in a study of CD4 and CD8 cells across lung adenocarcinoma regions. TCRdb reprocessed the PCR reads via MiXCR and lists one record per CDR3 protein. Of approximately 9,600 distinct CDR3 sequences listed, roughly half were seen once; the top ten hold approximately 20%. Sequencing used CD4+ T cells from the margin of a lung tumor. Receptors were obtained from a male donor with lung adenocarcinoma. The CD4 and CD8 labels of this study may be unreliable.

The genes are TRBV27 and TRBJ1-2; the D gene is possibly TRBD1 (6 bases). Looked up from germline, CDR1 is MNHEY and CDR2 is SMNVEV (reference sequence). Trimming removed 8 bases from V and 4 bases from J, with 11 bases in between. This CDR3 is built from 12 residues. Written as DNA, the CDR3 is TGTGCCAGCCGGGGGGCCACCTATGGCTACACCTTC. Protein: CASRGATYGYTF.

By sample fraction, this clonotype is medium-sized. This chain connects TRBV10-2 to TRBJ1-2; a possible D gene is TRBD1 (6 bases). Germline lookup yields CDR1 WSHSY and CDR2 SAAADI. The CDR3 extends over 13 amino acids. V lost 8 bases to trimming and J lost 7 bases, with 17 bases between them. CDR3 sequence: CASGSTGFSGYTF. CDR3 nucleotides: TGCGCCAGCGGATCAACAGGGTTCAGTGGCTACACCTTC.

This chain connects TRBV7-8 to TRBJ2-1; D uncertain. The CDR3 is 12 amino acids. Germline CDR1 is SGHVS and CDR2 is FQNEAQ. V lost 6 bases to trimming and J lost 3 bases, with 6 bases between them. The CDR3 DNA reads TGTGCCAGCAGTGATTACTACAATGAGCAGTTCTTC. The encoded protein is CASSDYYNEQFF.

With respect to this clonotype: The junction departs from the called germline gene at one end, perhaps through a read error. This chain connects TRBV27 to TRBJ2-4; 8 bases fit TRBD1. Germline V lookup: CDR1 MNHEY, CDR2 SMNVEV (reference sequence). The CDR3 is 13 residues long. Written as DNA, the CDR3 is TGCGCCAGGGGGCCGAGCGCCACAGACACGCAGTATTTC. Its translation: CARGPSATDTQYF.

V is TRBV10-1 and J is TRBJ2-2; the match to TRBD2 covers 16 bases. Germline V lookup: CDR1 WNHNN, CDR2 SYGVQD (reference sequence). The CDR3 has 20 amino acids. Trimming cost V 0 bases and J 2 bases; bases outside gene matches: 6. CDR3 DNA: TGCGCCAGCAGTGAGTCCTCGGGACTAGCGGGAGGGCCTAACACCGGGGAGCTGTTTTTT. It specifies CASSESSGLAGGPNTGELFF.

In DNA form, the CDR3 reads TGTGCCAGCAGTCCCCTCCGGGAACCAACCTGGGATGAGCAGTTCTTC. Translation gives CASSPLREPTWDEQFF. J is TRBJ2-1 and V is TRBV27; weak D call: TRBD2 (5 bases). Trimming pared 5 bases from V and 8 bases from J, leaving 22 bases between. The V gene's germline CDR1 is MNHEY and CDR2 SMNVEV (reference sequence). The CDR3 has 16 amino acids.

The table lists this clonotype with a few counts. V is TRBV7-2 and J is TRBJ2-2, with 10 bases that match TRBD1. CDR1 and CDR2 from the germline V gene are SGHTA and FQGNSA. This CDR3 has 18 amino acids. With 5 bases clipped from V and 4 bases from J, the junction kept 13 bases outside the gene matches. The CDR3 DNA reads as TGTGCCAGCAGCCCTCAGACAGGGGGCGCTTTTAGCACCGGGGAGCTGTTTTTT. Its protein is CASSPQTGGAFSTGELFF.

The chain recombines TRBV6-1 with TRBJ2-3; D gene uncertain. The CDR3 totals 13 residues. Trimming took 1 base from V and 5 from J, leaving 7 bases between them. The germline CDR1 and CDR2 sequences are MNHNS and SASEGT. The CDR3 coding sequence is TGTGCCAGCAGTGAAGGGCTGAGAGATACGCAGTATTTT. It codes for CASSEGLRDTQYF.

The chain uses TRBV3-1 and TRBJ2-3, with D tentatively TRBD1 (5 bases). The J call may be in error: the DNA end matches TRBJ2-7 better. Germline lookup yields CDR1 LGHDT and CDR2 YNNKEL (reference sequence). The CDR3 contains 17 residues. The CDR3, as DNA: TGTGCCAGCAGCCAAGACGTGGGGCTATGGGCCACAAACACGCAGTACTTC. It translates to CASSQDVGLWATNTQYF.

This clonotype counts as medium-sized. This chain joins TRBV6-1 and TRBJ1-5; 7 positions match TRBD1. Germline V gives CDR1 MNHNS, CDR2 SASEGT. The length of the CDR3 is 16 residues. The trim removed 4 bases at V and 7 bases at J, leaving 13 bases unmatched. The chain's CDR3 is CASSGTGQSRGQPQHF. CDR3 DNA: TGTGCCAGCAGTGGGACAGGCCAATCTAGGGGGCAGCCCCAGCATTTT.

Turning to this clonotype: One end of the junction does not line up with germline, which may come from a read error. This CDR3 reads CAGRCCGGPETQYF. The CDR3 DNA sequence: TGTGCCGGGCGCTGCTGCGGGGGCCCAGAGACGCAGTACTTT. The V and J genes are TRBV6-2 or TRBV6-3 and TRBJ2-5; a possible D gene is TRBD2 (7 bases). Germline lookup yields CDR1 MNHEY and CDR2 SVGEGT. The CDR3 extends over 14 amino acids.

Only a few counts were recorded for this clonotype. V usage is TRBV6-5 and J usage is TRBJ1-2, with D possibly TRBD1 on 5 matching bases. The CDR3 consists of 16 residues. V shed 2 bases and J shed 3 bases, with 16 bases lying between them. Germline assignment: CDR1 MNHEY and CDR2 SVGAGI. The CDR3 is CASSYGFLGVDYGYTF. CDR3 nucleotides: TGTGCCAGCAGTTACGGATTTTTGGGGGTTGACTATGGCTACACCTTC.

This chain joins TRBV29-1 and TRBJ2-1; 7 bases fit TRBD1. CDR1 is SQVTM and CDR2 is ANQGSEA in the germline V gene. V lost 5 bases to trimming and J lost 5 bases; unmatched junction nucleotides: 12. The CDR3 contains 15 residues. CDR3 sequence: CSVNTPGQPDNEQFF. CDR3 DNA sequence: TGCAGCGTTAACACTCCGGGACAGCCCGACAATGAGCAGTTCTTC.

This clonotype is termed medium-sized. The chain is built from TRBV10-2 and TRBJ2-1; D uncertain. V lost 2 bases and J 13 bases, leaving 18 bases between the germline ends. The CDR3 is 14 amino acids. Germline V CDR1 and CDR2: WSHSY, SAAADI. CDR3 in amino acids: CASSESGYQETQFF. The DNA for the CDR3 is TGCGCCAGCAGTGAGAGTGGGTACCAAGAGACCCAGTTCTTC.

The rearrangement links TRBV30 to TRBJ2-7, with TRBD1 matching 9 bases. Germline V gene sequence: CDR1 GTSNPN, CDR2 SVGIG (reference sequence). The V and J ends lost 0 bases and 4 bases, in that order; junction bases with no gene match: 4. The CDR3 has 14 amino acids. For the CDR3, the DNA is TGTGCCTGGAGTGTGGGACAGGGTCTTTACGAGCAGTACTTC. Translation gives CAWSVGQGLYEQYF. The whole variable domain, remainder taken from reference TRBV30 and TRBJ2-7, is SQTIHQWPATLVQPVGSPLSLECTVEGTSNPNLYWYRQAAGRGLQLLFYSVGIGQISSEVPQNLSASRPQDRQFILSSKKLLLSDSGFYLCAWSVGQGLYEQYFGPGTRLTVT.

V usage is TRBV6-5 and J usage is TRBJ1-6; D not resolved. This CDR3 is built from 13 residues. V lost 0 bases to trimming and J lost 14 bases, with 11 bases between them. CDR1 is MNHEY, CDR2 SVGAGI, per germline. The CDR3 is CASSYSKRESLHF. CDR3 nucleotides: TGTGCCAGCAGTTACTCCAAGAGGGAATCCCTCCACTTT.

This chain connects TRBV6-1 to TRBJ1-6; D not resolved. CDR3 size: 14 residues. The germline gives CDR1 MNHNS, CDR2 SASEGT. Trimming took off 6 bases at V and 7 bases at J, with 13 bases between the two ends. The CDR3 here is CASRAQVENSPLHF. In nucleotides, the CDR3 is TGTGCCAGCAGAGCCCAGGTTGAGAATTCACCCCTCCACTTT.

The V and J genes are TRBV6-4 and TRBJ2-2; D is unresolved. Germline V gene data show CDR1 as MRHNA and CDR2 as SNTAGT. V was shortened by 4 bases and J by 0 bases, with 6 bases between the two germline ends. The CDR3 is made up of 14 amino acids. The CDR3 loop reads CASSGRANTGELFF. The CDR3 bases are TGTGCCAGCAGTGGACGGGCGAACACCGGGGAGCTGTTTTTT.

This clonotype was counted only a few times. The rearrangement uses TRBV7-3 and TRBJ1-1; D perhaps matches TRBD1 (5 bases). Germline assignment: CDR1 SGHTA and CDR2 FQGTGA. V gave up 0 bases and J gave up 8 bases, with 10 bases separating them. The CDR3 covers 13 residues. As DNA, the CDR3 is TGTGCCAGCAGCTTAACGGTGACAGACGAAGCTTTCTTT. It specifies CASSLTVTDEAFF.

For this clonotype: A junction end diverges from the germline sequence, so it may reflect a read error. The chain combines TRBV7-6 with TRBJ2-5; D is undetermined. Germline CDR1 SGHVS, CDR2 FNYEAQ. The CDR3 sequence is 17 residues long. CDR3 bases: TGTGCCAGCAGCTTGGGGTTAGGGCGCCGTGAACAACAGACCCAGTACTTT. Its translation: CASSLGLGRREQQTQYF.

This chain joins TRBV10-1 and TRBJ2-3; perhaps TRBD1 as D (6 bases). CDR1 is WNHNN and CDR2 is SYGVQD in the germline V gene (reference sequence). The CDR3 runs 13 residues. V was clipped by 8 bases and J by 2 bases, with 11 bases between them. CDR3 amino acids: CASAGVDTDTQYF. In DNA form, the CDR3 reads TGCGCCAGCGCAGGGGTTGACACAGATACGCAGTATTTT.

The gene calls are TRBV12-3 or TRBV12-4 and TRBJ2-5, with TRBD1 identical over 11 bases. With the DNA end fitting TRBJ2-7 better, the J assignment may be wrong. This CDR3 is 16 amino acids long. The CDR3 loop reads CASSSGQGVWTYEQYF. The CDR3 bases are TGTGCCAGCAGTTCGGGACAGGGGGTATGGACCTACGAGCAGTACTTC.

About this clonotype itself: One end of the junction varies from germline; a read error may be responsible. V and J are TRBV6-1 and TRBJ2-3, with D perhaps given as TRBD1 or TRBD2 (5 bases each). Germline V gene data show CDR1 as MNHNS and CDR2 as SASEGT. The CDR3 has 16 residues. CDR3 nucleotide sequence: TGTGCCAGCAGTGTCCCGGGTCAGGGAGTCAAAAATACTCAGTATTTT. Translated, it gives CASSVPGQGVKNTQYF.

The chain is built from TRBV7-6 and TRBJ2-1; TRBD2 agrees at 7 bases. This CDR3 is 15 amino acids long. Germline assignment: CDR1 SGHVS and CDR2 FNYEAQ. The V segment lost 1 base and the J segment 9 bases; nucleotides outside the gene matches: 9. The CDR3 spells CASSLGVGSSGEQFF. Here the CDR3 DNA reads TGTGCCAGCAGCTTAGGCGTGGGGTCTAGCGGTGAGCAGTTCTTC. Looking up the rest from reference TRBV7-6 and TRBJ2-1 gives the full variable domain: GAGVSQSPRYKVTKRGQDVALRCDPISGHVSLYWYRQALGQGPEFLTYFNYEAQQDKSGLPNDRFSAERPEGSISTLTIQRTEQRDSAMYRCASSLGVGSSGEQFFGPGTRLTVL.

The genes are TRBV27 and TRBJ2-3, with D perhaps TRBD2 (5 bases). The CDR3 loop spans 14 amino acids. CDR1 is MNHEY, CDR2 SMNVEV, per germline (reference sequence). Trimming took 3 bases from V and 2 from J, leaving 9 bases between them. This chain's CDR3 is CASSLGGFTDTQYF. The CDR3 DNA follows: TGTGCCAGCAGTTTGGGCGGGTTCACAGATACGCAGTATTTT.

The chain combines TRBV4-2 with TRBJ2-7, with D perhaps matching TRBD1 or TRBD2 (7 bases each). V was trimmed by 0 bases and J by 3 bases, leaving 12 bases between them. The germline V gene encodes CDR1 LGHNA and CDR2 YNFKEQ. This CDR3 region has 15 residues. As DNA, the CDR3 is TGTGCCAGCAGCCAAGATAGCAGGGGGGGCTACGAGCAGTACTTC. Translated, it gives CASSQDSRGGYEQYF.

This clonotype is judged medium-sized (0.01 to 0.1%). The genes are TRBV6-5 and TRBJ1-1, with D unclear. The CDR3 covers 16 residues. CDR1 and CDR2 from the germline V gene are MNHEY and SVGAGI. The ends were cut back, 5 bases at V and 0 bases at J, with 16 bases in the middle. This chain's CDR3 is CASSNIWAGMNTEAFF. The CDR3 coding sequence is TGTGCCAGCAGTAACATCTGGGCGGGAATGAACACTGAAGCTTTCTTT.

In this sample, this clonotype turned up a few times. The chain joins TRBV20-1 to TRBJ2-5; no clear D. The CDR3 has 11 residues. The germline CDR1 and CDR2 sequences are DFQATT and SNEGSKA (reference sequence). The CDR3 bases are TGCATGAACGAGTACCAAGAGACCCAGTACTTC. Translating gives CMNEYQETQYF.

This clonotype has just a few counts. This chain's CDR3 is CAISERDMGNEQFF. The CDR3 region has the DNA TGTGCCATCAGTGAACGGGATATGGGCAATGAGCAGTTCTTC. The chain is built from TRBV10-3 and TRBJ2-1, with D possibly being TRBD2 (5 bases). CDR3 length: 14 amino acids. V dropped 3 bases and J dropped 6 bases, with 12 bases sitting between them. CDR1 ENHRY and CDR2 SYGVKD come from the germline V gene.

The chain joins TRBV6-1 to TRBJ1-5, with D possibly being TRBD1 (6 bases). V was shortened by 7 bases and J by 4 bases, with 23 bases between the two germline ends. This CDR3 has 17 amino acids. Looked up from germline, CDR1 is MNHNS and CDR2 is SASEGT. The CDR3 sequence is CASTRSRGAELNQPQHF. Here the CDR3 DNA reads TGTGCCAGCACCCGTTCAAGGGGGGCAGAACTAAATCAGCCCCAGCATTTT.

The chain couples TRBV4-1 to TRBJ2-4; no reliable D call. Germline V CDR1 and CDR2: MGHRA, YSYEKL. CDR3 size: 15 residues. Trimming removed 0 bases at V and 1 base at J, with 7 bases between. CDR3 protein: CASSQEGHAKNIQYF. Written as DNA, the CDR3 is TGCGCCAGCAGCCAAGAGGGCCATGCCAAAAACATTCAGTACTTC.